The rows below give T cell receptor beta chains drawn from one sample of a study of blood T cells in healthy people across ages. TCRdb processed the 5' RACE reads anew with MiXCR; each CDR3 protein has one entry. There are roughly 2 million distinct CDR3 sequences in the sample; about 50% occur only once, and more than 2% lies in the top ten. The sample taken for sequencing was blood. Source of these receptors: a woman between 35 and 50 years old in good health. Each CDR3 is given with its conserved first and last residue. D genes are given only for firm matches. Size is omitted from some rows. Given values are once, few, many or a class for expanded clones.

J: TRBJ2-1; size: few; V: TRBV24-1; D: NA; CDR3: CATSESGGRRGNEQFF; DNA: TGTGCCACCAGTGAGTCGGGGGGAAGAAGGGGGAATGAGCAGTTCTTC
J: TRBJ2-5; size: NA; V: TRBV20-1; D: TRBD1; CDR3: CSARDQPGQGVEETQYF; DNA: TGCAGTGCTAGAGACCAGCCGGGACAGGGAGTTGAAGAGACCCAGTACTTC
J: TRBJ2-5; size: few; V: TRBV20-1; D: NA; CDR3: CSAGGTNQETQYF; DNA: TGCAGTGCTGGCGGGACCAACCAAGAGACCCAGTACTTC
J: TRBJ2-1; size: NA; V: TRBV5-1; D: NA; CDR3: CASCPSNGGSRNEQFF; DNA: TGCGCCAGCTGCCCGAGCAACGGGGGATCTCGCAATGAGCAGTTCTTC
J: TRBJ2-1; size: NA; V: TRBV27; D: NA; CDR3: CASSLIGRDEQFF; DNA: TGTGCCAGCAGTTTAATCGGGCGAGATGAGCAGTTCTTC
J: TRBJ1-5; size: NA; V: TRBV4-3; D: NA; CDR3: CASSQDPGNQPQHF; DNA: TGCGCCAGCAGCCAAGATCCAGGGAATCAGCCCCAGCATTTT
J: TRBJ1-2; size: few; V: TRBV7-2; D: TRBD1; CDR3: CASSVGQLVNYGYTF; DNA: TGTGCCAGCAGCGTGGGACAGCTCGTAAACTATGGCTACACCTTC
J: TRBJ2-5; size: few; V: TRBV10-3; D: TRBD2; CDR3: CAIGTGTRGETQYF; DNA: TGTGCCATCGGTACCGGGACTAGAGGAGAGACCCAGTACTTC
J: TRBJ2-7; size: NA; V: TRBV3-1; D: NA; CDR3: CASSQEGSIQGLGYEQYF; DNA: TGTGCCAGCAGCCAAGAAGGATCGATACAGGGCCTGGGTTACGAGCAGTACTTC
J: TRBJ2-3; size: NA; V: TRBV3-1; D: TRBD1; CDR3: CASSPSGTGGRDTQYF; DNA: TGTGCCAGCAGCCCTTCCGGGACAGGGGGCAGGGATACGCAGTATTTT
J: TRBJ2-3; size: NA; V: TRBV15; D: TRBD2; CDR3: CATSLPGLDPDTQYF; DNA: TGTGCCACCAGCCTGCCGGGACTAGACCCAGATACGCAGTATTTT
J: TRBJ1-5; size: NA; V: TRBV7-2; D: TRBD1; CDR3: CASSSGAGGFQPQHF; DNA: TGTGCCAGCAGCTCAGGGGCAGGGGGCTTTCAGCCCCAGCATTTT
J: TRBJ2-1; size: NA; V: TRBV4-2; D: TRBD2; CDR3: CASSQDPHTSGGVYNEQFF; DNA: TGTGCCAGCAGCCAAGACCCACACACTAGCGGGGGAGTCTACAATGAGCAGTTCTTC
J: TRBJ1-2; size: few; V: TRBV10-3; D: NA; CDR3: CAISDSQPYGYTF; DNA: TGTGCCATCAGTGACTCGCAGCCCTATGGCTACACCTTC
J: TRBJ1-2; size: NA; V: TRBV12-3/TRBV12-4; D: TRBD1; CDR3: CASSLSPETGDGRGYTF; DNA: TGTGCCAGCAGTTTAAGCCCCGAGACAGGGGACGGAAGGGGCTACACCTTC
J: TRBJ2-5; size: NA; V: TRBV29-1; D: TRBD2; CDR3: CSVAAGGLYETQYF; DNA: TGCAGCGTTGCGGCGGGGGGGTTATATGAGACCCAGTACTTC
J: TRBJ1-2; size: few; V: TRBV10-3; D: NA; CDR3: CAISRKGPDYGYTF; DNA: TGTGCCATCAGTCGTAAGGGACCGGACTATGGCTACACCTTC
J: TRBJ1-6; size: NA; V: TRBV7-2; D: TRBD1; CDR3: CASRRGQGFSPLHF; DNA: TGTGCCAGCAGGCGGGGACAGGGGTTTTCACCCCTCCACTTT
J: TRBJ1-1; size: NA; V: TRBV12-3/TRBV12-4; D: NA; CDR3: CASTPGSRMNTEAFF; DNA: TGTGCCAGCACCCCGGGCTCACGGATGAACACTGAAGCTTTCTTT
J: TRBJ2-7; size: NA; V: TRBV6-2/TRBV6-3; D: TRBD2; CDR3: CASISRTSETYF; DNA: TGTGCCAGCATCAGTAGGACTAGCGAGACGTACTTC
J: TRBJ2-1; size: few; V: TRBV7-9; D: NA; CDR3: CASSLGLAPYNEQFF; DNA: TGTGCCAGCAGCTTGGGGCTAGCCCCCTACAATGAGCAGTTCTTC
J: TRBJ1-1; size: few; V: TRBV24-1; D: NA; CDR3: CATSDTGTNTEAFF; DNA: TGTGCCACCAGTGATACAGGGACCAACACTGAAGCTTTCTTT
J: TRBJ2-5; size: few; V: TRBV6-1; D: NA; CDR3: CASSESSTQLGEQYF; DNA: TGTGCCAGCAGTGAATCGTCTACCCAGCTGGGAGAGCAGTACTTC
J: TRBJ2-7; size: NA; V: TRBV20-1; D: TRBD1; CDR3: CSARLPGTGSYEQYF; DNA: TGCAGTGCTAGACTTCCCGGGACAGGCTCCTACGAGCAGTACTTC
J: TRBJ1-2; size: NA; V: TRBV29-1; D: NA; CDR3: CSVERGRSYTF; DNA: TGCAGCGTTGAAAGGGGAAGGAGCTACACCTTC
J: TRBJ2-1; size: NA; V: TRBV27; D: TRBD1; CDR3: CASLLQGAGNEQFF; DNA: TGTGCCAGCCTACTACAGGGGGCGGGGAATGAGCAGTTCTTC
J: TRBJ2-5; size: NA; V: TRBV20-1; D: NA; CDR3: CSARDFLLLETQYF; DNA: TGCAGTGCTAGAGATTTCTTACTCTTGGAGACCCAGTACTTC
J: TRBJ2-3; size: NA; V: TRBV12-3/TRBV12-4; D: TRBD2; CDR3: CASSSRSSGGPDTQYF; DNA: TGTGCCAGCAGTTCCCGAAGCAGCGGGGGGCCAGATACGCAGTATTTT
J: TRBJ1-2; size: NA; V: TRBV20-1; D: NA; CDR3: CSARAGAYYGYTF; DNA: TGCAGTGCTAGGGCAGGGGCTTACTATGGCTACACCTTC
J: TRBJ2-7; size: NA; V: TRBV20-1; D: NA; CDR3: CSARGRDGYEQYF; DNA: TGCAGTGCTAGAGGCCGGGACGGCTACGAGCAGTACTTC
J: TRBJ2-3; size: NA; V: TRBV6-6; D: NA; CDR3: CASSYSPYRSTDTQYF; DNA: TGTGCCAGCAGTTACTCCCCGTATAGGAGCACAGATACGCAGTATTTT
J: TRBJ2-1; size: NA; V: TRBV27; D: TRBD2; CDR3: CASSLSVAPRAGGNEQFF; DNA: TGTGCCAGCAGTTTATCGGTGGCCCCGAGGGCGGGAGGCAATGAGCAGTTCTTC
J: TRBJ1-1; size: few; V: TRBV6-5; D: TRBD1; CDR3: CASSPRTGRGTEAFF; DNA: TGTGCCAGCAGTCCCCGGACAGGGAGGGGCACTGAAGCTTTCTTT
J: TRBJ2-5; size: NA; V: TRBV29-1; D: NA; CDR3: CSVEQGVGKKETQYF; DNA: TGCAGCGTTGAACAGGGAGTGGGGAAAAAAGAGACCCAGTACTTC
J: TRBJ2-5; size: NA; V: TRBV27; D: NA; CDR3: CASSYNGARVGRETQYF; DNA: TGTGCCAGCAGTTACAACGGGGCGCGGGTGGGGCGAGAGACCCAGTACTTC
J: TRBJ1-1; size: NA; V: TRBV4-1; D: TRBD1; CDR3: CASSQGRQGRTEAFF; DNA: TGCGCCAGCAGCCAGGGACGACAGGGGAGAACTGAAGCTTTCTTT
J: TRBJ1-5; size: NA; V: TRBV27; D: NA; CDR3: CASRSLMAVGNQPQHF; DNA: TGTGCCAGCAGATCGCTCATGGCCGTCGGCAATCAGCCCCAGCATTTT
J: TRBJ2-1; size: NA; V: TRBV5-1; D: NA; CDR3: CASSLIPVGSSYNEQFF; DNA: TGCGCCAGCAGCTTGATACCAGTCGGGAGCTCCTACAATGAGCAGTTCTTC
J: TRBJ2-4; size: NA; V: TRBV9; D: TRBD2; CDR3: CASSVGDAGEQYF; DNA: TGTGCCAGCAGCGTAGGGGATGCGGGGGAGCAGTACTTC
J: TRBJ1-1; size: NA; V: TRBV5-1; D: NA; CDR3: CASSLGRDPSFGTEAFF; DNA: TGCGCCAGCAGCTTGGGGCGGGACCCCTCCTTCGGCACTGAAGCTTTCTTT
J: TRBJ2-5; size: NA; V: TRBV4-2; D: TRBD2; CDR3: CASSLSGGPEGAQYF; DNA: TGTGCCAGCAGCCTTAGCGGGGGGCCAGAGGGGGCCCAGTACTTC
J: TRBJ2-3; size: few; V: TRBV7-2; D: NA; CDR3: CASSAGSLDTQYF; DNA: TGTGCCAGCAGCGCCGGCAGCTTGGATACGCAGTATTTT
J: TRBJ2-5; size: few; V: TRBV6-5; D: TRBD1; CDR3: CASSNGDRGRKTQYF; DNA: TGTGCCAGCAGTAACGGGGACAGGGGGCGTAAGACCCAGTACTTC
J: TRBJ2-1; size: few; V: TRBV6-2/TRBV6-3; D: NA; CDR3: CASSYSTAVGCEQFF; DNA: TGTGCCAGCAGTTACTCGACAGCGGTTGGATGTGAGCAGTTCTTC
J: TRBJ2-5; size: many; V: TRBV29-1; D: NA; CDR3: CSVAYGRPQETQYF; DNA: TGCAGCGTTGCGTACGGACGTCCGCAAGAGACCCAGTACTTC
J: TRBJ2-3; size: few; V: TRBV10-3; D: TRBD2; CDR3: CAISDSLGTTDTDTQYF; DNA: TGTGCCATCAGTGATTCATTAGGGACTACAGACACAGATACGCAGTATTTT
J: TRBJ2-1; size: NA; V: TRBV7-7; D: NA; CDR3: CASSQLGEEQFF; DNA: TGTGCTAGCAGCCAACTGGGGGAAGAGCAGTTCTTC
J: TRBJ2-4; size: few; V: TRBV11-2; D: NA; CDR3: CASSFRRAKNIQYF; DNA: TGTGCCAGCAGCTTCAGGAGAGCCAAAAACATTCAGTACTTC
J: TRBJ2-5; size: few; V: TRBV29-1; D: TRBD2; CDR3: CSSDGVAGETQYF; DNA: TGCAGCTCTGACGGGGTAGCGGGAGAGACCCAGTACTTC